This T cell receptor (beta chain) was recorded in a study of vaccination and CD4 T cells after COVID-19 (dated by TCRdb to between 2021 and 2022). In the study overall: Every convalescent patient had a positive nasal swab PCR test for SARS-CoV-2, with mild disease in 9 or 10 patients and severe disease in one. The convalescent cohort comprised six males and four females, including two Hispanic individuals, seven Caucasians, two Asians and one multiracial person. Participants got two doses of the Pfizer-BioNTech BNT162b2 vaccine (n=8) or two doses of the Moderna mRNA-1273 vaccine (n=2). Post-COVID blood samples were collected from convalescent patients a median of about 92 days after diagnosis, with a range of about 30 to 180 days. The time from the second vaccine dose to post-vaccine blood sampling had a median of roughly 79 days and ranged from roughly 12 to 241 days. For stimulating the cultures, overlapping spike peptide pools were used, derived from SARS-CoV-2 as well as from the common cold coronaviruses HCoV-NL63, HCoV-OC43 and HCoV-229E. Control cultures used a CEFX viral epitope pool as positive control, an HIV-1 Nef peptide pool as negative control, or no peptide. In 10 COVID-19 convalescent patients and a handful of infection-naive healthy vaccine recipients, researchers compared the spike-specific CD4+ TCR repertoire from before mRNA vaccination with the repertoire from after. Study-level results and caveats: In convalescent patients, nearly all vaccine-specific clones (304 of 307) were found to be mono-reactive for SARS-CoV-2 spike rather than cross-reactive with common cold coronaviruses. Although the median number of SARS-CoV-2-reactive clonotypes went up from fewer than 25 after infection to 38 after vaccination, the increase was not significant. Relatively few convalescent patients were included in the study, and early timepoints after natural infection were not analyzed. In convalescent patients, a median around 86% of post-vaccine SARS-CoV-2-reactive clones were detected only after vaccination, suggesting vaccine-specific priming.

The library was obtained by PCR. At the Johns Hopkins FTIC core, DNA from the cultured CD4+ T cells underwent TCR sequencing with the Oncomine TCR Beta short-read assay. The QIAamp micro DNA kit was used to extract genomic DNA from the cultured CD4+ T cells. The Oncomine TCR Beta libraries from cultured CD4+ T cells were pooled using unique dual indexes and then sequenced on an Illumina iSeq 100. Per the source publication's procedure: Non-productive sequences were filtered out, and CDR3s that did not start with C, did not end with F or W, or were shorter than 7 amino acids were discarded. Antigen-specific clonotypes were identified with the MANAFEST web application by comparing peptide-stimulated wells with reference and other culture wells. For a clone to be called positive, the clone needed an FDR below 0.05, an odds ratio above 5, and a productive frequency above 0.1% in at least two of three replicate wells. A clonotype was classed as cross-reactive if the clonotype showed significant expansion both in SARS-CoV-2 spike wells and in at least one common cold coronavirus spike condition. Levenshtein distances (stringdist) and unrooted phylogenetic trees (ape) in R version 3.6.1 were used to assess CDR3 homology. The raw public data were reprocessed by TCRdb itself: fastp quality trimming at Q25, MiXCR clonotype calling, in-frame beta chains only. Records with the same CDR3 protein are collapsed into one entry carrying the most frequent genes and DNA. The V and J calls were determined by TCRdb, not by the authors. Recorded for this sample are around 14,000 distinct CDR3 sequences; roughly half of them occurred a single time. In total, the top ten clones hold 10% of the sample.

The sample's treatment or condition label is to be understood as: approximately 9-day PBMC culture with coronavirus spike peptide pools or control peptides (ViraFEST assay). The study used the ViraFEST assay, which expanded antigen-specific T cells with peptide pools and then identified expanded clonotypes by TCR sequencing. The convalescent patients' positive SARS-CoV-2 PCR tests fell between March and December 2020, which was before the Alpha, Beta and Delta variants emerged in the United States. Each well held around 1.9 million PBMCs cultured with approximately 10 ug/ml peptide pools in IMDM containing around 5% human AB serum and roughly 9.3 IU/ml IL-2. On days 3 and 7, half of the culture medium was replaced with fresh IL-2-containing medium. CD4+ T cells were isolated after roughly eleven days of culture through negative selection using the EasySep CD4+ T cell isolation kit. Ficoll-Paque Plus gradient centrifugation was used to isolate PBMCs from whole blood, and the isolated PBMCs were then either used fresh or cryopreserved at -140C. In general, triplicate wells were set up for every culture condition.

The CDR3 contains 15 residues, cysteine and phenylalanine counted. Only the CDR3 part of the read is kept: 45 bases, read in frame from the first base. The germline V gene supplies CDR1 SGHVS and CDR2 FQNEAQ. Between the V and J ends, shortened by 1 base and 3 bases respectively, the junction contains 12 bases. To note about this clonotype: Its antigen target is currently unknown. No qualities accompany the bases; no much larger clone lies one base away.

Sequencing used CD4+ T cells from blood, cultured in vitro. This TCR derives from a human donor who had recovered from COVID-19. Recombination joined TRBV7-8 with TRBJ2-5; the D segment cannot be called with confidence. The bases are TGTGCCAGCAGCTTAGACGGCCCGTTCGAAGAGACCCAGTACTTC. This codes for CASSLDGPFEETQYF.